These 29 T cell receptor beta chains originate from one sample sequenced in a study of blood T cell repertoires in COVID-19. Here immunoSEQ multiplex PCR was the method, and the copy in TCRdb shows in-frame clones only, minus some. Of roughly 68,000 clones listed, 91% are singletons. The specimen was peripheral blood. Source of these receptors: a man between 35 and 55 years old with COVID-19, enrolled during active disease.

The rearrangement joins TRBV7-2 to TRBJ2-1, with D maybe TRBD1 (5 bases). The CDR3 extends over 15 amino acids. Per the germline V gene, CDR1 is SGHTA and CDR2 is FQGNSA. Deletions cut 2 bases from V and 0 bases from J, with 8 bases between. The CDR3, as DNA: TGTGCCAGCAGCTTATATAGGGGCTCCTACAATGAGCAGTTCTTC. It encodes CASSLYRGSYNEQFF.

CDR3 sequence reads: CASSSGGREQYF. The CDR3 nucleotides read TGTGCCAGCAGTTCAGGGGGGCGCGAGCAGTACTTC. The chain links TRBV28 to TRBJ2-7; tentatively, D is TRBD1 (7 bases). This CDR3 comprises 12 residues. V lost 4 bases to trimming and J lost 6 bases, with 10 bases between them. The germline V gene has CDR1 MDHEN and CDR2 SYDVKM.

The chain links TRBV3-1 (or the pseudogene TRBV3-2) to TRBJ2-5; TRBD2 matches at 10 bases. V shed 0 bases and J 4 bases; nucleotides not matched to a gene: 5. Germline CDR1 is LGHDT and CDR2 is YNNKEL (reference sequence). The CDR3 totals 16 residues. DNA for the CDR3: TGTGCCAGCAGCCAAGATATGGCTAGCGGGGGAGAGACCCAGTACTTC. Translating it yields CASSQDMASGGETQYF.

In DNA form, the CDR3 reads TGCGCCAGCAGCCAAGATGGCCAGAGCAATCAGCCCCAGCATTTT. It is translated as CASSQDGQSNQPQHF. This chain connects TRBV4-1 to TRBJ1-5; D call uncertain. Germline-derived CDR1 and CDR2 are MGHRA and YSYEKL. This CDR3 has 15 amino acids. V gave up 0 bases and J gave up 1 base, with 7 bases separating them.

This clone was seen only once. This chain uses TRBV19 with TRBJ1-5, with 11 bases lining up with TRBD1. V shed 7 bases and J 7 bases; nucleotides not matched to a gene: 9. There are 15 residues in the CDR3. Germline V gene data show CDR1 as LNHDA and CDR2 as SQIVND (reference sequence). CDR3 sequence reads: CASTSPGTGGQPQHF. For the CDR3, the DNA is TGTGCCAGTACTTCTCCCGGGACAGGGGGACAGCCCCAGCATTTT. The entire variable domain, with the rest obtained from reference TRBV19 and TRBJ1-5, is as follows: DGGITQSPKYLFRKEGQNVTLSCEQNLNHDAMYWYRQDPGQGLRLIYYSQIVNDFQKGDIAEGYSVSREKKESFPLTVTSAQKNPTAFYLCASTSPGTGGQPQHFGDGTRLSIL.

The chain has TRBV10-3 and TRBJ2-3; no reliable D call. The CDR3 has 15 amino acids. Germline lookup yields CDR1 ENHRY and CDR2 SYGVKD. V was pared by 6 bases and J by 1 base, with 14 bases between. The CDR3 coding sequence is TGTGCCATCAGGACCTCTCTGGGCCGCACAGATACGCAGTATTTT. It encodes CAIRTSLGRTDTQYF.

CDR3 in DNA: TGTGCCAGCAGCCAGTACAGGACCACTGAAGCTTTCTTT. Translated: CASSQYRTTEAFF. J is TRBJ1-1 and V is TRBV14; a weak D match, TRBD1 (5 bases). Per the germline V gene, CDR1 is SGHDN and CDR2 is FVKESK. The CDR3 runs 13 residues. V was shortened by 3 bases and J by 4 bases, with 9 bases between the two germline ends.

The chain links TRBV6-1 to TRBJ1-1; D perhaps matches TRBD1 (6 bases). Germline CDR1 reads MNHNS; CDR2 reads SASEGT. Trimming removed 3 bases at V and 4 bases at J, with 21 bases between. This CDR3 has 17 amino acids. The CDR3 region is CASSDPSGGPWSTEAFF. The CDR3 DNA is TGTGCCAGCAGTGACCCTAGCGGGGGGCCTTGGAGCACTGAAGCTTTCTTT.

Only one count was recorded for this clone. The V and J genes are TRBV19 and TRBJ1-3; D is unclear. The germline gives CDR1 LNHDA, CDR2 SQIVND (reference sequence). Deletions cut 5 bases from V and 0 bases from J, with 14 bases between. The CDR3 is 16 residues long. CDR3 region: CASSATATSSGNTIYF. CDR3 nucleotide sequence: TGTGCCAGTAGTGCTACAGCAACCAGCTCTGGAAACACCATATATTTT.

This clone appeared a single time. This sequence joins TRBV11-3 and TRBJ2-7; D is perhaps TRBD1 (6 bases). Trimming pared 0 bases from V and 1 base from J, leaving 10 bases between. The CDR3 totals 15 residues. Germline V lookup: CDR1 SGHNT, CDR2 YENEEA. This chain's CDR3 is CASSLEQGPSYEQYF. The CDR3 coding sequence is TGTGCCAGCAGCTTAGAACAGGGACCTTCCTACGAGCAGTACTTC.

The V gene is TRBV27, the J gene TRBJ1-4; TRBD1 matches at 11 bases. Germline V gene sequence: CDR1 MNHEY, CDR2 SMNVEV (reference sequence). The CDR3 is 15 residues long. The V segment lost 4 bases and the J segment 6 bases; nucleotides outside the gene matches: 4. The chain's CDR3 is CASSSPGQGDEKLFF. CDR3 coding DNA: TGTGCCAGCAGTTCTCCGGGACAGGGGGATGAAAAACTGTTTTTT.

The rearrangement links TRBV5-1 to TRBJ1-6, with D perhaps TRBD1 (5 bases). V was trimmed by 0 bases and J by 7 bases, leaving 11 bases between them. This CDR3 is built from 15 residues. From germline, CDR1 is SGHRS and CDR2 YFSETQ. CDR3 sequence reads: CASSLVQGGNSPLHF. DNA of the CDR3: TGCGCCAGCAGCTTGGTTCAGGGCGGAAATTCACCCCTCCACTTT.

The V gene is TRBV19, the J gene TRBJ1-5; 7 nucleotides line up with TRBD1. The CDR3 consists of 15 residues. Germline loops: CDR1 LNHDA, CDR2 SQIVND (reference sequence). Trimming at V came to 1 base and at J to 6 bases, leaving 6 bases not matched to a gene. The DNA of the CDR3 is TGTGCCAGTAGTATAGGGACAGGATCCCGTCAGCCCCAGCATTTT. This translates into CASSIGTGSRQPQHF.

This chain uses TRBV3-1 (or the pseudogene TRBV3-2) with TRBJ1-5; D is perhaps TRBD1 (6 bases). This CDR3 has 14 amino acids. V was shortened by 2 bases and J by 7 bases, with 12 bases between the two germline ends. Germline V gene sequence: CDR1 LGHDT, CDR2 YNNKEL (reference sequence). DNA of the CDR3: TGTGCCAGCAGCCAATCACAGGGTCGGCAGCCCCAGCATTTT. Its translation is CASSQSQGRQPQHF.

This clone has just a few counts. The chain has TRBV3-1 (or the pseudogene TRBV3-2) and TRBJ1-6; unclear D gene. Trimming stripped 4 bases from V and 0 bases from J, with 7 bases between. CDR1 and CDR2 (germline): LGHDT, YNNKEL (reference sequence). The CDR3 has 15 amino acids. CDR3 coding DNA: TGTGCCAGCAGCCTTCAGGTCTCCTATAATTCACCCCTCCACTTT. Translation gives CASSLQVSYNSPLHF.

J is TRBJ2-1 and V is TRBV27; 9 nucleotides line up with TRBD1. Germline V gives CDR1 MNHEY, CDR2 SMNVEV (reference sequence). The CDR3 runs to 16 residues. J lost 7 bases, V lost 5 bases, and 12 bases had no gene match. In DNA form, the CDR3 reads TGTGCCAGCAGTCGGGACGCGGGACAGGGATGGAATGAGCAGTTCTTC. This codes for CASSRDAGQGWNEQFF.

The chain employs TRBV19 and TRBJ1-5; no definite D call. The CDR3 is 15 amino acids. The V end lost 3 bases, the J end lost 0 bases, and 9 bases lay between the germline ends. Germline V lookup: CDR1 LNHDA, CDR2 SQIVND (reference sequence). CDR3: CASSMSRYSNQPQHF. In nucleotides, the CDR3 is TGTGCCAGTAGTATGAGTCGGTATAGCAATCAGCCCCAGCATTTT. Full variable domain (rest looked up from reference TRBV19 and TRBJ1-5): DGGITQSPKYLFRKEGQNVTLSCEQNLNHDAMYWYRQDPGQGLRLIYYSQIVNDFQKGDIAEGYSVSREKKESFPLTVTSAQKNPTAFYLCASSMSRYSNQPQHFGDGTRLSIL.

This clone was recorded once. The CDR3 is CASSPGGFLAAFF. The CDR3, as DNA: TGTGCCAGCAGCCCGGGGGGTTTTCTTGCAGCTTTCTTT. V usage is TRBV28 and J usage is TRBJ1-1; TRBD1 is a possible D gene (5 bases). V was shortened by 6 bases and J by 10 bases, with 18 bases between the two germline ends. The CDR3 covers 13 residues. The germline gives CDR1 MDHEN, CDR2 SYDVKM.

J is TRBJ1-2 and V is TRBV7-9, with 9 bases aligning to TRBD1. V was pared by 5 bases and J by 8 bases, with 12 bases of the junction left unmatched. CDR3 length: 15 residues. Looked up from germline, CDR1 is SEHNR and CDR2 is FQNEAQ (reference sequence). The CDR3 loop reads CASSPPGQGGDGYTF. The CDR3 bases are TGTGCCAGCAGCCCCCCGGGACAGGGAGGGGACGGCTACACCTTC.

This rearrangement joins TRBV7-6 to TRBJ2-2, with 10 positions matching TRBD2. From germline, CDR1 is SGHVS and CDR2 FNYEAQ. The CDR3 runs 18 residues. Germline trimming cut 2 bases from V and 0 bases from J; bases unmatched to any gene: 6. The CDR3 sequence: CASSLHPAGGSNTGELFF. The CDR3 DNA is TGTGCCAGCAGCTTACATCCAGCGGGGGGGTCGAACACCGGGGAGCTGTTTTTT.

The rearrangement links TRBV7-9 to TRBJ1-5; D call uncertain. The CDR3 has 14 amino acids. Per the germline V gene, CDR1 is SEHNR and CDR2 is FQNEAQ (reference sequence). The V end was cut by 3 bases, the J end by 5 bases, with 11 bases between. CDR3 in amino acids: CASSFGGRDQPQHF. The CDR3 DNA follows: TGTGCCAGCAGCTTTGGTGGTCGGGATCAGCCCCAGCATTTT. The full variable domain, rest sourced from reference TRBV7-9 and TRBJ1-5, is DTGVSQNPRHKITKRGQNVTFRCDPISEHNRLYWYRQTLGQGPEFLTYFQNEAQLEKSRLLSDRFSAERPKGSFSTLEIQRTEQGDSAMYLCASSFGGRDQPQHFGDGTRLSIL.

Remarks on this clone: At one end the junction does not follow the germline gene, possibly because of a read error. CDR3 nucleotide sequence: TGCGCCAGCTCTGTGGCCGGGGGATTATTT. Protein: CASSVAGGLF. This chain connects TRBV5-1 to TRBJ1-1, with a possible D match to TRBD1 (5 bases). The CDR3 is 10 residues long. Germline assignment: CDR1 SGHRS and CDR2 YFSETQ.

This clone was observed a single time. V usage is TRBV5-1 and J usage is TRBJ2-5, with TRBD2 as a possible D gene (6 bases). Germline CDR1 SGHRS, CDR2 YFSETQ. Trimming cost V 5 bases and J 3 bases, with 11 bases left between them. The CDR3 contains 13 residues. Here the CDR3 reads CASSMTSEETQYF. The DNA of the CDR3 is TGCGCCAGCAGTATGACTAGTGAAGAGACCCAGTACTTC.

This clone was seen just once. This chain uses TRBV11-2 with TRBJ1-4, with 9 bases fitting TRBD1. There are 14 residues in the CDR3. J gave up 8 bases and V 1 base, and 2 bases lay outside the gene matches. The germline gives CDR1 SGHAT, CDR2 FQNNGV. CDR3: CASSLAGQGEKLFF. CDR3 coding DNA: TGTGCCAGCAGCTTAGCGGGACAGGGAGAAAAACTGTTTTTT.

In this sample, this clone turned up a few times. The chain combines TRBV10-3 with TRBJ1-1; D is unresolved. This CDR3 comprises 13 residues. The germline CDR1 and CDR2 sequences are ENHRY and SYGVKD. Trimming took 2 bases from V and 7 from J, leaving 11 bases between them. As DNA, the CDR3 is TGTGCCATCAGTGAGGATTATCCGGGTGAAGCTTTCTTT. This gives the protein CAISEDYPGEAFF.

This chain joins TRBV5-4 and TRBJ1-2, with TRBD1 matching over 7 bases. Germline V lookup: CDR1 SGHNT, CDR2 YYREEE (reference sequence). There are 16 residues in the CDR3. V trimming: 7 bases; J trimming: 5 bases; junction bases outside the gene matches: 17. The CDR3 DNA is TGTGCCAGCCATGGGGACAGTTTGCCGGGTAAATATGGCTACACCTTC. Its translation is CASHGDSLPGKYGYTF. Full variable domain (rest looked up from reference TRBV5-4 and TRBJ1-2): ETGVTQSPTHLIKTRGQQVTLRCSSQSGHNTVSWYQQALGQGPQFIFQYYREEENGRGNFPPRFSGLQFPNYSSELNVNALELDDSALYLCASHGDSLPGKYGYTFGSGTRLTVV.

This rearrangement joins TRBV27 to TRBJ2-3; 7 bases are shared with TRBD2. Per germline, CDR1 MNHEY and CDR2 SMNVEV (reference sequence). This CDR3 comprises 18 residues. Trimming cost V 3 bases and J 6 bases; bases outside gene matches: 18. CDR3 sequence (DNA): TGTGCCAGCAGTTTCTTAGGACCTGGCCGGTGGGGGGGTGATACGCAGTATTTT. Residues: CASSFLGPGRWGGDTQYF.

This clone has just one count. The chain carries TRBV6-5 and TRBJ1-5; 7 bases are a match to TRBD1. The CDR3 extends over 15 amino acids. V lost 6 bases, J lost 4 bases, and 9 bases stayed unmatched. In germline, CDR1 is MNHEY, CDR2 SVGAGI. The DNA of the CDR3 is TGTGCCAGCAGATCCTCCGGGACAGTTAATCAGCCCCAGCATTTT. This encodes CASRSSGTVNQPQHF.

The chain is built from TRBV6-5 and TRBJ2-3; D is perhaps TRBD2 (5 bases). CDR1 and CDR2 from the germline V gene are MNHEY and SVGAGI. The CDR3 spans 16 residues. Trimming cost V 2 bases and J 4 bases, with 16 bases left between them. The CDR3 DNA follows: TGTGCCAGCAGTTACGCCTTTGGGCGGGCAGCAGATACGCAGTATTTT. Translation: CASSYAFGRAADTQYF.